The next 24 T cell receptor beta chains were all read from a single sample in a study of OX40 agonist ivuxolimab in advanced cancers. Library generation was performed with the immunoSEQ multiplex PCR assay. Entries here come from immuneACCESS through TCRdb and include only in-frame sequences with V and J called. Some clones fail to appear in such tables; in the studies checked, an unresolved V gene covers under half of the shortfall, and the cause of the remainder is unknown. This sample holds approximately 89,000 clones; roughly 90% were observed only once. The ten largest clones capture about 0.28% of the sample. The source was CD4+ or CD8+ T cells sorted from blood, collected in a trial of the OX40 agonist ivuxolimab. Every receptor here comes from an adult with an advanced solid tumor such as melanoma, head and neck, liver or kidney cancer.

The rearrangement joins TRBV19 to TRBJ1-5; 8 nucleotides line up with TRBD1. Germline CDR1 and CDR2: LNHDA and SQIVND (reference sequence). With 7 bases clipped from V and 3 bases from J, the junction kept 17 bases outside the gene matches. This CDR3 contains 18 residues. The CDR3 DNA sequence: TGTGCCAGTACAGATTTTTGGTCGGACAGGGTAAACAATCAGCCCCAGCATTTT. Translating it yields CASTDFWSDRVNNQPQHF.

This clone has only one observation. This CDR3 reads CASSESSEAFF. The CDR3 coding sequence is TGCGCCAGCAGTGAGTCAAGTGAAGCTTTCTTT. The chain is built from TRBV10-2 and TRBJ1-1; D remains ambiguous. This CDR3 region has 11 residues. The germline V gene has CDR1 WSHSY and CDR2 SAAADI. Between the trimmed V and J ends, which lost 0 bases and 7 bases, there was a span of 3 bases.

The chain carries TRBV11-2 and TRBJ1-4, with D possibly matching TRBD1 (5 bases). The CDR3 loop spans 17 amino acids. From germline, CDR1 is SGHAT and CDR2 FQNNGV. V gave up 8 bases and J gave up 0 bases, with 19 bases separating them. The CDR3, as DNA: TGTGCCAGCCTCCTGGGGGGTTGGGGTGCAACTAATGAAAAACTGTTTTTT. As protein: CASLLGGWGATNEKLFF.

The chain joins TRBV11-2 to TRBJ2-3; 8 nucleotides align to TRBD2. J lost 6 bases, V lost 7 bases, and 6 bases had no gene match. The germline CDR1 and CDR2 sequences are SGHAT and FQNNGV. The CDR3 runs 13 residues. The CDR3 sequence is CASTLSGGDTQYF. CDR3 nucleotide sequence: TGTGCCAGCACCCTATCGGGGGGGGATACGCAGTATTTT.

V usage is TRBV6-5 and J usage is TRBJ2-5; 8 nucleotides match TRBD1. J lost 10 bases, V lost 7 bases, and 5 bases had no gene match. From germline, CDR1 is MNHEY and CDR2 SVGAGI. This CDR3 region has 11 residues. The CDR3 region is CASTPDRVQYF. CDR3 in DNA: TGTGCCAGCACCCCGGACAGGGTCCAGTACTTC.

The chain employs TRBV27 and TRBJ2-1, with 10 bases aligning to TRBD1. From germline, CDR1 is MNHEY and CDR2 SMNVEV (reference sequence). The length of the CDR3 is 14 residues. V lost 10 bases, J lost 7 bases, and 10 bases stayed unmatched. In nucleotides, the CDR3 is TGTGCCAACCCGGGGACAGGGGTTCGTAATGAGCAGTTCTTC. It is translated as CANPGTGVRNEQFF.

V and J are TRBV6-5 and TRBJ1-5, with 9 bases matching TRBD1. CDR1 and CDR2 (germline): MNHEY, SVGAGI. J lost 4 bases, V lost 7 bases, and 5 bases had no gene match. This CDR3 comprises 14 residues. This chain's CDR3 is CASKGQGPNQPQHF. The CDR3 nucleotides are TGTGCCAGCAAAGGACAGGGGCCAAATCAGCCCCAGCATTTT.

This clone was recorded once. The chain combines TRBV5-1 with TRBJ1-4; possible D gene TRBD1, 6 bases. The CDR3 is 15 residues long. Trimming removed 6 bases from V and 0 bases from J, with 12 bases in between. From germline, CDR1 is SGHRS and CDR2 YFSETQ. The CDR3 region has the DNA TGCGCCAGCAACCGGGGGGGCGCAACTAATGAAAAACTGTTTTTT. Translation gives CASNRGGATNEKLFF.

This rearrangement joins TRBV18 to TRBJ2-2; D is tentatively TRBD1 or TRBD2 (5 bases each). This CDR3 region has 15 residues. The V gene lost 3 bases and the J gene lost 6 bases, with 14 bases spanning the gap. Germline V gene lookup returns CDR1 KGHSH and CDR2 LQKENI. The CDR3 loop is CASSPLAGTPGELFF. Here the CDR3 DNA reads TGTGCCAGCTCACCTCTGGCAGGGACCCCCGGGGAGCTGTTTTTT.

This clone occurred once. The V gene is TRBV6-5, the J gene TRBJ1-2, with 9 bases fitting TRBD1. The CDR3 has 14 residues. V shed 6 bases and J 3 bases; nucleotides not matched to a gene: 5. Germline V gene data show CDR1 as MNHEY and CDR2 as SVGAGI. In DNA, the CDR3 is TGTGCCAGCAGGTCCGGGACAGGGTACTATGGCTACACCTTC. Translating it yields CASRSGTGYYGYTF.

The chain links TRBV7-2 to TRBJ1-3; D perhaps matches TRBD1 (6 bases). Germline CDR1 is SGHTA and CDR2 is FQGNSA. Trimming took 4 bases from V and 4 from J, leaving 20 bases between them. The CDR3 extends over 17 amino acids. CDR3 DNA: TGTGCCAGCAGCTCCCAGACCCTAACAGGGCGCGGAAACACCATATATTTT. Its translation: CASSSQTLTGRGNTIYF.

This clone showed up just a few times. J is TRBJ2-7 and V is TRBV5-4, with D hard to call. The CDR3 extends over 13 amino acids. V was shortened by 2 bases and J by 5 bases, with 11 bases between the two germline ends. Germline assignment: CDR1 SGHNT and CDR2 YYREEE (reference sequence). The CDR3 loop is CASSFSREHEQYF. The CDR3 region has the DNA TGTGCCAGCAGCTTTAGTAGGGAACACGAGCAGTACTTC.

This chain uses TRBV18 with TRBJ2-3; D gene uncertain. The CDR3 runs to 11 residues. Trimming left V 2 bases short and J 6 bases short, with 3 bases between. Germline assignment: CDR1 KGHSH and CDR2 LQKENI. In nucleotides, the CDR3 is TGTGCCAGCTCACCAATGGATACGCAGTATTTT. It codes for CASSPMDTQYF.

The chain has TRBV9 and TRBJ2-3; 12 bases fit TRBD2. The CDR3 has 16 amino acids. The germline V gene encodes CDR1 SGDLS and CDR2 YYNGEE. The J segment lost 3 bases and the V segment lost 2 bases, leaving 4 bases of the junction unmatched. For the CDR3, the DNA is TGTGCCAGCAGCGTCTTACTAGCGGGGGGTACAGATACGCAGTATTTT. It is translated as CASSVLLAGGTDTQYF.

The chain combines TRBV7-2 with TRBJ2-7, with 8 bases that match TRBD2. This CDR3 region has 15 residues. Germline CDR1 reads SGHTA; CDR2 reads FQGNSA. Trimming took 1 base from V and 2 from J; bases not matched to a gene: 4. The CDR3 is CASSLGTSIAYEQYF. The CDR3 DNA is TGTGCCAGCAGCTTAGGGACTAGCATCGCCTACGAGCAGTACTTC.

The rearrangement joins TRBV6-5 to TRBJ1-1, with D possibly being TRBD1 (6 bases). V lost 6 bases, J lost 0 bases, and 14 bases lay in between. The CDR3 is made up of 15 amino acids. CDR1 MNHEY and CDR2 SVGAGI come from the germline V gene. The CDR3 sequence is CASRFGGTLNTEAFF. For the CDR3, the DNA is TGTGCCAGCAGATTCGGGGGCACATTGAACACTGAAGCTTTCTTT.

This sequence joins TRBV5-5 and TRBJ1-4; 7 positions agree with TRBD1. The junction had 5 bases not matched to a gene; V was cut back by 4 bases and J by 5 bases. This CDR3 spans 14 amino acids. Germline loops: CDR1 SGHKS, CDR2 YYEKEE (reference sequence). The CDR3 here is CASSPGQQNEKLFF. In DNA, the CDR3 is TGTGCCAGCAGCCCGGGACAGCAGAATGAAAAACTGTTTTTT. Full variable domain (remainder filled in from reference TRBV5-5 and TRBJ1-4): DAGVTQSPTHLIKTRGQQVTLRCSPISGHKSVSWYQQVLGQGPQFIFQYYEKEERGRGNFPDRFSARQFPNYSSELNVNALLLGDSALYLCASSPGQQNEKLFFGSGTQLSVL.

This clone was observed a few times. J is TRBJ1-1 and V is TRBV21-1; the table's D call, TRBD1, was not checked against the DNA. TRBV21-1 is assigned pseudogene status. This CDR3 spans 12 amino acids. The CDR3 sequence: CASSGTNTEAFF. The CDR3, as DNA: TGTGCCAGCTCAGGAACAAACACTGAAGCTTTCTTT.

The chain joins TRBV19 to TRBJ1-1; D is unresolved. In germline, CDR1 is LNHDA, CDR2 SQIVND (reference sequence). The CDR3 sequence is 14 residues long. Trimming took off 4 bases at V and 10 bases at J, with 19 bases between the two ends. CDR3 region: CASSSPGRTPVAFF. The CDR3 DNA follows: TGTGCCAGTAGTAGCCCCGGACGGACGCCGGTAGCTTTCTTT.

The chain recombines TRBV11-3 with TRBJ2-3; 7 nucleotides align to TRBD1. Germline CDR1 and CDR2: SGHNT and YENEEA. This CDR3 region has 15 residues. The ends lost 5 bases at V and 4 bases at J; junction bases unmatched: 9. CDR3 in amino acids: CASSRSSDRADTQYF. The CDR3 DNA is TGTGCCAGCAGCCGTTCCTCAGACAGGGCAGATACGCAGTATTTT.

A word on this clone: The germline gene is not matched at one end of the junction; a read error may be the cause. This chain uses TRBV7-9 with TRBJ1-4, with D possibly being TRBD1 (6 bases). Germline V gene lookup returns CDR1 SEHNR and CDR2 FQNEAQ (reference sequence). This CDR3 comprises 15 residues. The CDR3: CASSPIVGTNAKLFF. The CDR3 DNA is TGTGCCAGCAGCCCAATCGTCGGGACAAATGCAAAACTGTTTTTT.

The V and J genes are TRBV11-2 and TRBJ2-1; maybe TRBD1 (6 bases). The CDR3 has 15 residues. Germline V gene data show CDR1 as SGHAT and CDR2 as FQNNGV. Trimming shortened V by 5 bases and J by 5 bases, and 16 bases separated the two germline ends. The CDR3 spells CASSVRGLANNEQFF. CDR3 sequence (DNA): TGTGCCAGCAGCGTCAGGGGCCTCGCAAACAATGAGCAGTTCTTC.

Here the CDR3 DNA reads TGTGCCAGCACCCCGAGGGTCAATTCACCCCTCCACTTT. Its translation: CASTPRVNSPLHF. The V call is TRBV6-5, the J call TRBJ1-6; D not certain. V dropped 7 bases and J dropped 7 bases, with 11 bases sitting between them. Germline V lookup: CDR1 MNHEY, CDR2 SVGAGI. The CDR3 has 13 residues.

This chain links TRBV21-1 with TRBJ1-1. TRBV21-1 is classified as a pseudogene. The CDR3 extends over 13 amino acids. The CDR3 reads CASSPEGNTEAFF. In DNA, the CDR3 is TGTGCCAGCAGCCCCGAGGGGAACACTGAAGCTTTCTTT.